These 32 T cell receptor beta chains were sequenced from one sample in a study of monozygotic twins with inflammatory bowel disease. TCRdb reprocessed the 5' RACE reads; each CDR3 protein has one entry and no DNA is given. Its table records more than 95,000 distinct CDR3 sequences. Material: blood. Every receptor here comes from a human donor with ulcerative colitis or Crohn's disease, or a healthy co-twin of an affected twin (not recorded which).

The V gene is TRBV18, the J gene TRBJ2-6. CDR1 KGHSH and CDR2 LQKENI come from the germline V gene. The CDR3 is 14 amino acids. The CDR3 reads CASSPGSGANVLTF.

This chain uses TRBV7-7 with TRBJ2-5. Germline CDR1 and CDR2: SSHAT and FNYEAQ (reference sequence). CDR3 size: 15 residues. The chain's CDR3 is CASSLNWGTRETQYF.

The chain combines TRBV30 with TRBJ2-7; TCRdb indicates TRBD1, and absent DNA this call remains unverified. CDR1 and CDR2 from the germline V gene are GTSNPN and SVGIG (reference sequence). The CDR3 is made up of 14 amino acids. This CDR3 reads CAWGPGGRSYEQYF.

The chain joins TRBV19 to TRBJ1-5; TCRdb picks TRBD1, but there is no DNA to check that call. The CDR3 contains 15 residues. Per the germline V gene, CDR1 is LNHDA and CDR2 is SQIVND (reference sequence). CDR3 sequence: CASMVDRGDNQPQHF.

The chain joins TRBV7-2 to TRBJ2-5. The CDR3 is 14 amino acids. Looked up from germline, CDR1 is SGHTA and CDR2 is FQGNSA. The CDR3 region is CASRYTNPLETQYF.

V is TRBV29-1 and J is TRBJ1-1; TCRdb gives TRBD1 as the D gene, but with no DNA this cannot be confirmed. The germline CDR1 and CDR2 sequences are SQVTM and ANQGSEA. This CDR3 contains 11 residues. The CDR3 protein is CSVVQGARAFF.

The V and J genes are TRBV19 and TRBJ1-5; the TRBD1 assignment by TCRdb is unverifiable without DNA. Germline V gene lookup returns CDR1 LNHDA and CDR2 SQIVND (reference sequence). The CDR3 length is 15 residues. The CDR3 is CASTPTGAGNQPQHF.

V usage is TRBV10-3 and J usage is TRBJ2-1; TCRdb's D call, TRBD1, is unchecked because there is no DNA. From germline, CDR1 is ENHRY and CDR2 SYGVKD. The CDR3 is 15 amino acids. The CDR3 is CAISPQGSGSNEQFF.

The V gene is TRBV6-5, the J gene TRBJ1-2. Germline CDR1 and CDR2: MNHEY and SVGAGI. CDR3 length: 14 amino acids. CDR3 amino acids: CASSYSTSERGYTF.

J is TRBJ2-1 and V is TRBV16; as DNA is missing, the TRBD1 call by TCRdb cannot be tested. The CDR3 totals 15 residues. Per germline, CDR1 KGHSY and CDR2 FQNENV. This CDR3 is CASSPTGKSYNEQFF.

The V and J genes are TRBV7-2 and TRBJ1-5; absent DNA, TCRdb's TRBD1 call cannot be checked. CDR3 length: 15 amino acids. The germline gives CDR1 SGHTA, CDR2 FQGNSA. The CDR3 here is CASSLVRGSYQPQHF.

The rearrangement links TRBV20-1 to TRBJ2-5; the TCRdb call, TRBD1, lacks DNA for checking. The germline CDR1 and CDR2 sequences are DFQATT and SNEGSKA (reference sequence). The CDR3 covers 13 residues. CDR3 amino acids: CSASSRGMGTQYF.

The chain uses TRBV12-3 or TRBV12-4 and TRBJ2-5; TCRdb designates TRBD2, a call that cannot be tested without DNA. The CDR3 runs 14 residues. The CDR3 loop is CASSLGGGLETQYF.

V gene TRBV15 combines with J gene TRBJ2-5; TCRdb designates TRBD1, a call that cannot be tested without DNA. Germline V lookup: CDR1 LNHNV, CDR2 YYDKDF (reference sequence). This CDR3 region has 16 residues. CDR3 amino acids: CATSRDRLGGRETQYF.

CDR3 in amino acids: CASSIEGGDYNEQFF. The rearrangement links TRBV19 to TRBJ2-1; TCRdb's D call, TRBD1, is unchecked because there is no DNA. CDR3 length: 15 amino acids. Germline CDR1 reads LNHDA; CDR2 reads SQIVND (reference sequence).

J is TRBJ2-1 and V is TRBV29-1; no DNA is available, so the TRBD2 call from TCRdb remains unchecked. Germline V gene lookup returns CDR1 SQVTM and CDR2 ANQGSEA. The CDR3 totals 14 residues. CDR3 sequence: CSVDSGGRGNEQFF.

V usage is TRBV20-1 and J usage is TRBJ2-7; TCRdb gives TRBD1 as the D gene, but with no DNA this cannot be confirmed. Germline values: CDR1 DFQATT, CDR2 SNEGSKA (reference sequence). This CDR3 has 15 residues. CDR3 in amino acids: CSASWHRSPGVEQYF.

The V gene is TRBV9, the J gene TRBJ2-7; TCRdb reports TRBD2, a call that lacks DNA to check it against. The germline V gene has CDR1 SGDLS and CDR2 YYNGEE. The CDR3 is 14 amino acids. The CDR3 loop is CASSARLSSYEQYF.

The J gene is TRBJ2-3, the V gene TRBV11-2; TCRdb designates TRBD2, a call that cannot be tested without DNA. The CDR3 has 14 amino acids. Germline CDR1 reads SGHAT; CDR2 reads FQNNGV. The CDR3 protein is CAVLLAGGLGTQYF.

This chain's CDR3 is CAWSDSPGGIYGYTF. The V and J genes are TRBV30 and TRBJ1-2. The CDR3 is 15 amino acids. Germline V gives CDR1 GTSNPN, CDR2 SVGIG (reference sequence).

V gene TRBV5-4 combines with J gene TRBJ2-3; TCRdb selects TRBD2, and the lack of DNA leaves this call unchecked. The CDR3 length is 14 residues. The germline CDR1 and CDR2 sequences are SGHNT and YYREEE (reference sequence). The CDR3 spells CASTSGLADYTQYF.

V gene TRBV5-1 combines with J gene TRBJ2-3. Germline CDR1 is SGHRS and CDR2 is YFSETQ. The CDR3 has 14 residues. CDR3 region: CASSLAATADTQYF.

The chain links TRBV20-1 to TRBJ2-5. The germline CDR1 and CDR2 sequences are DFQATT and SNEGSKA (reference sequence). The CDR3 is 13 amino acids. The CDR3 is CSACDSYQETQYF.

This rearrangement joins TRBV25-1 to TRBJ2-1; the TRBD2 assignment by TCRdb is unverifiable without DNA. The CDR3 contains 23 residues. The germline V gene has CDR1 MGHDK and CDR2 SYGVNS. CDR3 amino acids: CASSEYRGSGSGGTRSSYNEQFF.

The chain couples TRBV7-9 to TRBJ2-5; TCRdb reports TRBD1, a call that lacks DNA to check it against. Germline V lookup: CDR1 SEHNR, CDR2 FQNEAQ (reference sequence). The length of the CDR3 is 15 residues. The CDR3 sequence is CASSSAGQDQETQYF.

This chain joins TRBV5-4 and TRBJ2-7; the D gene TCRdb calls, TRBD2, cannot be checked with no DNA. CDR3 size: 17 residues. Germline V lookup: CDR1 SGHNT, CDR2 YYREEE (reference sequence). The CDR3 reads CASSSEHRTSGRGGQYF. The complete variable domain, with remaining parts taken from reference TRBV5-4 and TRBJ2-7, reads ETGVTQSPTHLIKTRGQQVTLRCSSQSGHNTVSWYQQALGQGPQFIFQYYREEENGRGNFPPRFSGLQFPNYSSELNVNALELDDSALYLCASSSEHRTSGRGGQYFGPGTRLTVT.

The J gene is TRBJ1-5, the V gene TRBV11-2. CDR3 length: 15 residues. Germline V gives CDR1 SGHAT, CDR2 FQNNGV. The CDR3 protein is CASSLRGGPNQPQHF.

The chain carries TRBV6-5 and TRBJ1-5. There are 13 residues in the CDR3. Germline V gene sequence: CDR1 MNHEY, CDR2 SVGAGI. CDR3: CASSYSQDQPQHF.

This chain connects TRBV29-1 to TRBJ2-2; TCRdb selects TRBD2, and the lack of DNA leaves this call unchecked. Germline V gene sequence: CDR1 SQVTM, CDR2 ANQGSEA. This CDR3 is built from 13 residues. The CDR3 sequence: CSVGTSRTGELFF.

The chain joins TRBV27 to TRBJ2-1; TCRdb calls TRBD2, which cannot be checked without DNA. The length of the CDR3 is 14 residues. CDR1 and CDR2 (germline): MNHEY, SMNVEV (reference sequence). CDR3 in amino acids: CASSFSGSPSEQFF.

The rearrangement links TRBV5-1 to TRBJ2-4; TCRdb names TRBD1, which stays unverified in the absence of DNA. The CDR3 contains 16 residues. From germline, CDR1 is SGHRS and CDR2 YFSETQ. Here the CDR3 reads CASSLNREVDKNIQYF.

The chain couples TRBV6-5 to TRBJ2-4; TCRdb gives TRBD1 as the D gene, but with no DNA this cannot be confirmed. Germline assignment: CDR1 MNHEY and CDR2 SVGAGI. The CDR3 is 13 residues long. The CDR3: CASTGLVKNIQYF.